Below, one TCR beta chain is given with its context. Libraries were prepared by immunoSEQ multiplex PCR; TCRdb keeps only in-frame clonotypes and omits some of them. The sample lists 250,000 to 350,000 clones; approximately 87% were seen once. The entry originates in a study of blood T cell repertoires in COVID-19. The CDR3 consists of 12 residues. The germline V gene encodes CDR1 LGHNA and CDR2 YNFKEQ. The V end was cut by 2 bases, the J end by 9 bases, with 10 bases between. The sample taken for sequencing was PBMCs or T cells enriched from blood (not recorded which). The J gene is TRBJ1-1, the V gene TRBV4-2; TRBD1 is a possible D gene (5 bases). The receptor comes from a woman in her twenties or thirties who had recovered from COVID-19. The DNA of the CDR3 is TGTGCCAGCAGCCAACACGGGGGAAAAGCTTTCTTT. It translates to CASSQHGGKAFF.